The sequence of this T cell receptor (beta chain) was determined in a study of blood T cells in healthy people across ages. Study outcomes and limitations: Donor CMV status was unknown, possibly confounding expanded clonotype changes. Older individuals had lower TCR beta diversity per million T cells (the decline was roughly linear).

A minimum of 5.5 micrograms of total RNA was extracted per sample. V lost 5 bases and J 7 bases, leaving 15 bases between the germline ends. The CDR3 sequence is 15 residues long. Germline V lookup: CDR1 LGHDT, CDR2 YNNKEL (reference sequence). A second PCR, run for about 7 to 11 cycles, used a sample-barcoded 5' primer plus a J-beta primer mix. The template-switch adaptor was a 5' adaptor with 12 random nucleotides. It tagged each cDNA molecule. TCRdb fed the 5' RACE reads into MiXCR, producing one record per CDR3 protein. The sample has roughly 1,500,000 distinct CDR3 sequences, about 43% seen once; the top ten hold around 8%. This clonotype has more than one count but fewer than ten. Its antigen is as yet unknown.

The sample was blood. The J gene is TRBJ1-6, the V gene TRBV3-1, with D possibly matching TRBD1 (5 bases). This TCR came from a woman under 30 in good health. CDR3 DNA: TGTGCCAGCAGCTCGCGGTTGGGGGACAATTCACCCCTCCACTTT. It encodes CASSSRLGDNSPLHF.